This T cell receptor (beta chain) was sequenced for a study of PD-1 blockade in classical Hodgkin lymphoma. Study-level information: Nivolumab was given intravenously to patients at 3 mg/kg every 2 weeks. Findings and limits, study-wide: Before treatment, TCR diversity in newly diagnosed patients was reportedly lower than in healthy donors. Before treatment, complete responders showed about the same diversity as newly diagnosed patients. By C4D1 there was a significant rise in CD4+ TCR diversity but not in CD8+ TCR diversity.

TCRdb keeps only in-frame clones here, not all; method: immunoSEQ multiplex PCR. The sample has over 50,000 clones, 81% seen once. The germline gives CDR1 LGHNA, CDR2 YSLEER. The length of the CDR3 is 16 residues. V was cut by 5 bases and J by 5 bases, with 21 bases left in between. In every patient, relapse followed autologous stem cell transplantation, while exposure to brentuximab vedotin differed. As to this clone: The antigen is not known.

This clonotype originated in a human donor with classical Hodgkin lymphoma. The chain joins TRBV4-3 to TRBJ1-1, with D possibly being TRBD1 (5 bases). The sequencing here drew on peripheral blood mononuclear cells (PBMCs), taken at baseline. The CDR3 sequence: CASSEGATGLGTEAFF. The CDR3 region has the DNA TGCGCCAGCAGCGAAGGGGCGACGGGGCTGGGAACTGAAGCTTTCTTT.